What follows is one T cell receptor beta chain and its context. These data originate in a study of blood T cell repertoires in COVID-19. Sequenced by immunoSEQ multiplex PCR; TCRdb stores in-frame clones only, minus some. The sample lists 60,000 to 70,000 clones, just over 85% occurring once. Per germline, CDR1 MDHEN and CDR2 SYDVKM. Trimming removed 5 bases from V and 10 bases from J, with 26 bases in between. The CDR3 is made up of 16 amino acids. The sequence came from a woman aged 80 or over with active COVID-19. Sequencing was carried out using peripheral blood. The chain carries TRBV28 and TRBJ1-1; tentative D call: TRBD1 (6 bases). The DNA of the CDR3 is TGTGCCAGCAGTCCTCCCGGCGGGGGCCACCGTCTTGGAGCTTTCTTT. Amino acid sequence: CASSPPGGGHRLGAFF.